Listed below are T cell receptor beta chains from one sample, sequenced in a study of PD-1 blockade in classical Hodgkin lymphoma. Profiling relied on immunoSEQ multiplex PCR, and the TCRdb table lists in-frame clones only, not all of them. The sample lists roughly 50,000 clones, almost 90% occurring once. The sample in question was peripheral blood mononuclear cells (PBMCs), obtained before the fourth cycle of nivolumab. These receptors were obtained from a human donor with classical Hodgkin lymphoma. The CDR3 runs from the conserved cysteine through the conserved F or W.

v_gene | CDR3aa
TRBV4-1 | CASSLFLPPDTQYF
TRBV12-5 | CASGSSPRTNTGELFF
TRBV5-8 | CASSFGGRANTGELFF
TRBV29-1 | CSVEEFPRGRLSSGANVLTF
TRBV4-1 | CASSQEAAGGNEQFF
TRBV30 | CAWSGGGRGETQYF
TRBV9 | CASSVGGGNTIYF
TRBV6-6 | CASRSGTSGWNTQYF
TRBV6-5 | CASSFPGPTSGGELFF
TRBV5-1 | CASSLDRGGSQYF
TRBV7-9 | CASSLVSGRAYEQYF
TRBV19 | CASSPGTSGTYTQYF
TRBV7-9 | CASRLAGGDEQYF
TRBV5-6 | CASRKVDAKETQYF
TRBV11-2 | CASSLVWTSGRPSNEQFF
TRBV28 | CASSGYGYTF
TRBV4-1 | CASRQGPPVSYEQYF
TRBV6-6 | CASSYAGELFF
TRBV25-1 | CASSELPRGGEGGYTF
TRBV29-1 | CSVEGTVGITDTQYF
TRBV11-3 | CASSLELRFTPSRETQYF
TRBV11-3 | CASSGRQMNTEAFF
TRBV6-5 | CASSYDQPQHF
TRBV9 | CASSTPLAGQETQYF
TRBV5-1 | CASSLAPGQTYEQYF
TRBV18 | CASSLSRGRPDTQYF
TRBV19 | CASSMAGGTEAFF
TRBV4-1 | CASSQGLAGYNEQFF
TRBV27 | CASSLLGSTQYF
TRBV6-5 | CASSYSPAPRAIEQYF
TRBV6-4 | CASSAGQYNEQFF
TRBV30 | CAWSRGRVTGELFF
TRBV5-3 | CARSWTPGGRRGYTF
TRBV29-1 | CSVALTTLAKNIQYF
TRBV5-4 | CASSPLDRGNGYTF
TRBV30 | CAWSRRHLPRNEQYF
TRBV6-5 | CASSDRAGEQYF
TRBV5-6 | CASSMEPGGAFEKLFF
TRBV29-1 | CSVDFGLADEQYF
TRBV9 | CASSAESGRPYEQYF